This TCR beta chain originates from a study of CD8 T cells in Susac syndrome. Trimming stripped 0 bases from V and 4 bases from J, with 10 bases between. Germline CDR1 reads SGDLS; CDR2 reads YYNGEE. The CDR3 is made up of 14 amino acids. RNA amounts of about 0.5 to 1 ug underwent reverse transcription with random hexamers. TCRdb reanalysed the immunoSEQ multiplex PCR reads using MiXCR and keeps one entry per CDR3 protein. Of 230,000 or so distinct CDR3 sequences in the sample, nearly 97% were seen once. Sequencing was carried out using CD4+ T cells from PBMCs. This TCR was recovered from a human donor with multiple sclerosis. The V call is TRBV9, the J call TRBJ1-1, with a weak D call TRBD1 (5 bases). The CDR3 sequence: CASSVATGGTEAFF. In DNA form, the CDR3 reads TGTGCCAGCAGCGTAGCTACAGGCGGCACTGAAGCTTTCTTT.